The next 9 T cell receptor beta chains were all read from a single sample in a study of cytomegalovirus exposure and HLA in healthy donors. Researchers ran the PCR with 60 Vbeta and 13 Jbeta primers. Assay: immunoSEQ multiplex PCR; the TCRdb copy retains only in-frame clones and omits some. The profile covers more than 45,000 clones, with 70% appearing a single time and roughly a fifth taken by the ten largest. The sequenced sample was PBMCs. The receptors come from an older woman in good health and CMV-seropositive.

V usage is TRBV4-1 and J usage is TRBJ1-1; perhaps TRBD1 as D (5 bases). The CDR3 extends over 14 amino acids. Germline values: CDR1 MGHRA, CDR2 YSYEKL. Trimming took off 6 bases at V and 6 bases at J, with 17 bases between the two ends. The CDR3 DNA reads TGCGCCAGCAGAGGGTTAGGGGAAAGCGCTGAAGCTTTCTTT. Translated: CASRGLGESAEAFF.

A single count supports this clone. The chain couples TRBV9 to TRBJ1-1, with 8 bases fitting TRBD1. With 7 bases clipped from V and 3 bases from J, the junction kept 8 bases outside the gene matches. Germline loops: CDR1 SGDLS, CDR2 YYNGEE. The CDR3 is 14 amino acids. In DNA form, the CDR3 reads TGTGCCAGCGGCGCCGGACAGGGTCACACTGAAGCTTTCTTT. Its translation is CASGAGQGHTEAFF.

The chain is built from TRBV18 and TRBJ2-5, with TRBD1 as a possible D gene (6 bases). Between the trimmed V and J ends, which lost 2 bases and 2 bases, there was a span of 6 bases. CDR3 length: 13 amino acids. CDR1 and CDR2 from the germline V gene are KGHSH and LQKENI. The CDR3 spells CASSPGQQETQYF. CDR3 coding DNA: TGTGCCAGCTCACCAGGACAGCAAGAGACCCAGTACTTC.

Comments on this clone: The junction does not match germline at one end; this may be a read error. The chain couples TRBV28 to TRBJ1-1; weak D call: TRBD1 (6 bases). This CDR3 is built from 15 residues. The germline CDR1 and CDR2 sequences are MDHEN and SYDVKM. CDR3 residues: CASSPQTGTNIEAFF. The CDR3 DNA reads TGTGCCAGCAGTCCACAAACAGGGACGAACATTGAAGCTTTCTTT. The variable domain in full, with the rest retrieved from reference TRBV28 and TRBJ1-1, is DVKVTQSSRYLVKRTGEKVFLECVQDMDHENMFWYRQDPGLGLRLIYFSYDVKMKEKGDIPEGYSVSREKKERFSLILESASTNQTSMYLCASSPQTGTNIEAFFGQGTRLTVV.

The chain uses TRBV6-1 and TRBJ1-1; D is unresolved. Germline assignment: CDR1 MNHNS and CDR2 SASEGT. The length of the CDR3 is 13 residues. V shed 6 bases and J shed 0 bases, with 8 bases lying between them. The CDR3 bases are TGTGCCAGCAGGACAATCATGAACACTGAAGCTTTCTTT. Its translation: CASRTIMNTEAFF.

This sequence joins TRBV27 and TRBJ2-7, with TRBD1 matching over 8 bases. In germline, CDR1 is MNHEY, CDR2 SMNVEV (reference sequence). The CDR3 is made up of 15 amino acids. The junction had 18 bases not matched to a gene; V was cut back by 6 bases and J by 11 bases. CDR3 nucleotide sequence: TGTGCCAGCAGGTTCTCGGGCAGGGGGCTTAACGTAGAGTACTTC. This codes for CASRFSGRGLNVEYF.

This rearrangement joins TRBV5-8 to TRBJ1-4; 8 nucleotides align to TRBD1. The trim removed 3 bases at V and 12 bases at J, leaving 7 bases unmatched. There are 13 residues in the CDR3. Germline V gives CDR1 SGHTS, CDR2 YDEGEE. CDR3 sequence (DNA): TGTGCCAGCAGCTCAGGACAGGGAGGGCAACTGTTTTTT. Translated: CASSSGQGGQLFF.

V usage is TRBV19 and J usage is TRBJ1-6, with 7 bases that match TRBD1. This CDR3 is built from 14 residues. The V gene's germline CDR1 is LNHDA and CDR2 SQIVND (reference sequence). With 10 bases clipped from V and 10 bases from J, the junction kept 13 bases outside the gene matches. CDR3 loop: CATAETGTASPLHF. CDR3 in DNA: TGTGCCACTGCGGAGACAGGGACGGCCTCACCCCTCCACTTT.

This sequence joins TRBV19 and TRBJ2-2; 8 nucleotides align to TRBD1. The CDR3 length is 15 residues. The ends lost 6 bases at V and 4 bases at J; junction bases unmatched: 7. CDR1 and CDR2 from the germline V gene are LNHDA and SQIVND (reference sequence). CDR3 sequence: CASSQDRAATGELFF. The CDR3 region has the DNA TGTGCCAGTAGCCAGGACAGGGCCGCCACCGGGGAGCTGTTTTTT.